This TCR beta chain was sequenced for a study of blood T cells in healthy people across ages. CDR1 and CDR2 from the germline V gene are MDHEN and SYDVKM. Trimming removed 8 bases from V and 8 bases from J, with 13 bases in between. The CDR3 has 12 residues. Through a sample-barcoded 5' primer and a J-beta primer mix, a second PCR was run for roughly 6 to 11 cycles. Each TCR beta cDNA got a 12-nucleotide random molecular identifier. TCRdb processed the 5' RACE reads anew with MiXCR; each CDR3 protein has one entry. The data hold around 1,000,000 distinct CDR3 sequences, with 25% observed a single time. This clonotype was seen more than once but under ten times. The data also belong to a second study, concerning T cells of mothers and their children. That work adds: Overlap measured in related mother-child pairs was slightly, non-significantly higher than in unrelated pairs.

The V call is TRBV28, the J call TRBJ2-1; D is undetermined. What was sequenced was blood. This sequence was found in a girl aged 2-10 years in good health. The chain's CDR3 is CASYQWSDEQFF. CDR3 nucleotides: TGTGCCAGCTACCAGTGGAGCGATGAGCAGTTCTTC.